The 14 T cell receptor beta chains reported below all come from one sample, sequenced in a study of shared clonotypes between healthy human individuals. Assay: immunoSEQ multiplex PCR; the TCRdb copy retains only in-frame clones and omits some. Of about 480,000 clones in the sample, approximately 85% were seen once. Sequenced sample: PBMCs. Receptors were obtained from a woman in her thirties or forties in good health. Some clones in this sample may be carry-over from other donors' samples.

This chain joins TRBV6-4 and TRBJ2-3, with a possible D match to TRBD1 (5 bases). The length of the CDR3 is 15 residues. V was clipped by 2 bases and J by 2 bases, with 11 bases between them. CDR1 is MRHNA and CDR2 is SNTAGT in the germline V gene. This CDR3 reads CASSDLGLSTDTQYF. CDR3 DNA: TGTGCCAGCAGTGACCTGGGGCTTTCCACAGATACGCAGTATTTT.

A few counts support this clone. This rearrangement joins TRBV28 to TRBJ2-5, with D perhaps TRBD1 (5 bases). The CDR3 spans 14 residues. The germline V gene encodes CDR1 MDHEN and CDR2 SYDVKM. The V end was cut by 3 bases, the J end by 5 bases, with 13 bases between. CDR3 sequence: CASSFNPHRETQYF. The CDR3 DNA sequence: TGTGCCAGCAGTTTTAACCCTCACAGGGAGACCCAGTACTTC.

The J gene is TRBJ1-4, the V gene TRBV5-1, with D tentatively TRBD1 (6 bases). V was clipped by 0 bases and J by 8 bases, with 8 bases between them. The germline gives CDR1 SGHRS, CDR2 YFSETQ. The CDR3 has 13 amino acids. In DNA, the CDR3 is TGCGCCAGCAGCTTGGAAACAGGGGAAAAACTGTTTTTT. Residues: CASSLETGEKLFF.

The chain carries TRBV11-3 and TRBJ2-1; D possibly corresponds to TRBD2 (5 bases). The CDR3 is 14 residues long. V lost 5 bases and J 9 bases, leaving 17 bases between the germline ends. The germline gives CDR1 SGHNT, CDR2 YENEEA. This chain's CDR3 is CASSPGVAEGEQFF. The CDR3 DNA is TGTGCCAGCAGCCCCGGAGTAGCAGAGGGTGAGCAGTTCTTC.

The chain uses TRBV6-5 and TRBJ2-7, with D uncertain. Germline V gene data show CDR1 as MNHEY and CDR2 as SVGAGI. The CDR3 totals 13 residues. V shed 6 bases and J shed 2 bases, with 11 bases lying between them. The CDR3 reads CASRVDGTYEQYF. The CDR3 coding sequence is TGTGCCAGCAGGGTGGATGGGACCTACGAGCAGTACTTC.

The chain has TRBV7-2 and TRBJ2-2, with a weak D call TRBD1 (5 bases). The V and J ends lost 6 bases and 5 bases respectively, with 10 bases between them. The CDR3 sequence is 13 residues long. Germline assignment: CDR1 SGHTA and CDR2 FQGNSA. Here the CDR3 reads CASRTGATGELFF. In DNA, the CDR3 is TGTGCCAGCAGAACAGGAGCAACCGGGGAGCTGTTTTTT.

This clone was picked up one time. The chain couples TRBV27 to TRBJ2-1; 9 positions agree with TRBD2. Trimming took 6 bases from V and 4 from J; bases not matched to a gene: 7. CDR3 length: 15 residues. CDR1 is MNHEY, CDR2 SMNVEV, per germline (reference sequence). The CDR3 loop is CASRTASGTYNEQFF. CDR3 DNA: TGTGCCAGCAGAACTGCTAGCGGGACTTACAATGAGCAGTTCTTC.

CDR3 coding DNA: TGTGCCAGCAGCTTAGCTTGGGTGGGGGAGACCTACAATGAGCAGTTCTTC. Protein sequence: CASSLAWVGETYNEQFF. The chain has TRBV7-9 and TRBJ2-1, with D possibly being TRBD1 or TRBD2 (5 bases each). The CDR3 covers 17 residues. Per the germline V gene, CDR1 is SEHNR and CDR2 is FQNEAQ (reference sequence). V was clipped by 0 bases and J by 2 bases, with 14 bases between them.

J is TRBJ1-1 and V is TRBV29-1, with D perhaps matching TRBD1 (5 bases). Deletions cut 6 bases from V and 3 bases from J, with 14 bases between. The CDR3 spans 13 residues. Germline V gene sequence: CDR1 SQVTM, CDR2 ANQGSEA. CDR3 amino acids: CSVAGTSDTEAFF. CDR3 DNA: TGCAGCGTGGCCGGGACCTCGGACACTGAAGCTTTCTTT.

The CDR3 DNA reads as TGTGCCAGCAGCTTAGCACTCGGGACAGGGATCCACGAGCAGTACTTC. Protein product: CASSLALGTGIHEQYF. The chain links TRBV7-9 to TRBJ2-7; 9 nucleotides agree with TRBD1. This CDR3 is 16 amino acids long. The ends lost 0 bases at V and 5 bases at J; junction bases unmatched: 8. The V gene's germline CDR1 is SEHNR and CDR2 FQNEAQ (reference sequence).

The genes are TRBV6-5 and TRBJ1-3, with a tentative D call TRBD1 (5 bases). V was pared by 4 bases and J by 3 bases, with 13 bases between. The CDR3 consists of 15 residues. Germline CDR1 MNHEY, CDR2 SVGAGI. CDR3 coding DNA: TGTGCCAGCAGTTGGTCAGGAGGGGTTGGAAACACCATATATTTT. Residues: CASSWSGGVGNTIYF.

V gene TRBV2 combines with J gene TRBJ2-2; unclear D gene. From germline, CDR1 is SNHLY and CDR2 FYNNEI. V lost 7 bases and J lost 3, with 9 bases in between. This CDR3 region has 13 residues. The DNA of the CDR3 is TGTGCCAGCAAGAGATACGACACCGGGGAGCTGTTTTTT. This sequence encodes CASKRYDTGELFF.

This clone occurred a few times. J is TRBJ2-7 and V is TRBV2; D gene uncertain. Germline V CDR1 and CDR2: SNHLY, FYNNEI. Trimming took off 8 bases at V and 3 bases at J, with 14 bases between the two ends. There are 13 residues in the CDR3. The chain's CDR3 is CASDPGTFYEQYF. The CDR3 DNA reads TGTGCCAGCGATCCGGGTACCTTCTACGAGCAGTACTTC.

The chain recombines TRBV7-8 with TRBJ2-5; D is uncertain. V gave up 2 bases and J gave up 4 bases, with 8 bases separating them. The germline gives CDR1 SGHVS, CDR2 FQNEAQ. The CDR3 consists of 13 residues. For the CDR3, the DNA is TGTGCCAGCAGCTTACCCAATGGAGAGACCCAGTACTTC. This translates into CASSLPNGETQYF. The complete variable domain, with remaining parts taken from reference TRBV7-8 and TRBJ2-5, reads GAGVSQSPRYKVAKRGQDVALRCDPISGHVSLFWYQQALGQGPEFLTYFQNEAQLDKSGLPSDRFFAERPEGSVSTLKIQRTQQEDSAVYLCASSLPNGETQYFGPGTRLLVL.